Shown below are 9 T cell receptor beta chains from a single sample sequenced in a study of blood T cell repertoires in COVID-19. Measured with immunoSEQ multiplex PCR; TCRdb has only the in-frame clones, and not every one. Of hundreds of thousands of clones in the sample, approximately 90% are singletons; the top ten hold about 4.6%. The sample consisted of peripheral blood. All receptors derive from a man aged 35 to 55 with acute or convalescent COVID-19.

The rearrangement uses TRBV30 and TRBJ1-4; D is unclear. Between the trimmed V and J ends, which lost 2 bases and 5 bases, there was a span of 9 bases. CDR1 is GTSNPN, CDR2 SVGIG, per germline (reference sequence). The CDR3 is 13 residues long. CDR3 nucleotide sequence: TGTGCCTGGAGTCTGCTCAGGAATGAAAAACTGTTTTTT. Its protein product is CAWSLLRNEKLFF.

For the CDR3, the DNA is TGTGCTAGTGGTTTGGGGGACAGGGGGCGCGGCTACACCTTC. Its protein product is CASGLGDRGRGYTF. The chain joins TRBV12-5 to TRBJ1-2; TRBD1 matches at 12 bases. Per the germline V gene, CDR1 is LGHNT and CDR2 is FRNRAP. The CDR3 covers 14 residues. V lost 1 base and J lost 8; bases outside the gene matches: 2.

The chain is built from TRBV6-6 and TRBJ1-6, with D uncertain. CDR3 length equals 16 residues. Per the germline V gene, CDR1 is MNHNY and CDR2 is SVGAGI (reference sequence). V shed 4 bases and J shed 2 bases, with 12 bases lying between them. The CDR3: CASSSGKETYNSPLHF. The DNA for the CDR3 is TGTGCCAGCAGTTCCGGGAAGGAGACCTATAATTCACCCCTCCACTTT.

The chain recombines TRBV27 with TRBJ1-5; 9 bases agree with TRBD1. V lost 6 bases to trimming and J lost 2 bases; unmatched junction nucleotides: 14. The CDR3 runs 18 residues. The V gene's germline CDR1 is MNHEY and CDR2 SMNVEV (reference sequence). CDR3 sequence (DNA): TGTGCCAGCAGATCAACAGGGGGCATCCCGGCGGGCAATCAGCCCCAGCATTTT. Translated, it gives CASRSTGGIPAGNQPQHF.

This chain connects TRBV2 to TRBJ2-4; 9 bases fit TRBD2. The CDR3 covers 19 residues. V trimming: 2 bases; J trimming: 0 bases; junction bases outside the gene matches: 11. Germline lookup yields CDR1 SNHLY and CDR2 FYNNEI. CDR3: CASSELALAGRRAKNIQYF. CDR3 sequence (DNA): TGTGCCAGCAGTGAACTAGCTCTAGCGGGGAGGAGAGCCAAAAACATTCAGTACTTC. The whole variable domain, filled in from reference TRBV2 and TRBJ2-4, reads EPEVTQTPSHQVTQMGQEVILRCVPISNHLYFYWYRQILGQKVEFLVSFYNNEISEKSEIFDDQFSVERPDGSNFTLKIRSTKLEDSAMYFCASSELALAGRRAKNIQYFGAGTRLSVL.

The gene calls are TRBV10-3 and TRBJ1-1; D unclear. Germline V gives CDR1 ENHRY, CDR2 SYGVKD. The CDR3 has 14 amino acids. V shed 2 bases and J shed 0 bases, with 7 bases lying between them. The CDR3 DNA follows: TGTGCCATCAGTGAGCAGATAATGAACACTGAAGCTTTCTTT. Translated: CAISEQIMNTEAFF.

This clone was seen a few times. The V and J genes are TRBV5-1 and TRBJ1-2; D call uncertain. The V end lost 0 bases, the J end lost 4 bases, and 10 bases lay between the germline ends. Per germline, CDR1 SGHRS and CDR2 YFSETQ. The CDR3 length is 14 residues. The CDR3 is CASSLVAGPYGYTF. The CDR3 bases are TGCGCCAGCAGCTTGGTGGCAGGCCCCTATGGCTACACCTTC.

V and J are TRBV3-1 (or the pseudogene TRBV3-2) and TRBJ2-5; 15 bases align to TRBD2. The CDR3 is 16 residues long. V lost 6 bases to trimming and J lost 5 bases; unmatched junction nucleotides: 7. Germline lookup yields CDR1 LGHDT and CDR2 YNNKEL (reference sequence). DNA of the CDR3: TGTGCCAGCAGGCGGACTAGCGGGGGGGCCTTGGAGACCCAGTACTTC. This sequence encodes CASRRTSGGALETQYF.

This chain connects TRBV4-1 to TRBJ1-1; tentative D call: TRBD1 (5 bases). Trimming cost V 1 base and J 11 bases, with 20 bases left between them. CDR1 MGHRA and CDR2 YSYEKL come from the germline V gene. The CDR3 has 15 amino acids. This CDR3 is CASSQVGGGKSGAFF. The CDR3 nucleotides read TGCGCCAGCAGCCAAGTTGGGGGAGGGAAAAGTGGCGCTTTCTTT.